This T cell receptor (beta chain) was captured by sequencing in a study of human T cells and chemical hapten exposure. Study as a whole: There were weekly diphenylcyclopropenone doses to the scalp for patients throughout the approximately 25-week study. Patch tests containing 0.01% DPC, applied to the upper back, were read at 6 days.

V shed 4 bases and J shed 3 bases, with 11 bases lying between them. The CDR3 is made up of 14 amino acids. This clonotype appeared a few times. During construction of the library, unique molecular identifiers were attached to individual cDNA molecules for quantitative, reproducible TCR counting. In TCRdb, the RACE reads were re-called with MiXCR into one record per CDR3 protein. Among 250,000 or so distinct CDR3 sequences, around 7.3% were seen once, and the ten largest hold more than 0.95%. The time point is: pre-sensitization, week 0. Described treatment: therapeutic diphenylcyclopropenone sensitization with weekly scalp DPC. Prior to application of each patch test, blood was drawn.

The chain links TRBV12-3 or TRBV12-4 to TRBJ2-3; the D call may be TRBD1 or TRBD2 (5 bases each). The input for sequencing was whole blood, taken in connection with sensitization to the hapten diphenylcyclopropenone (DPC). The TCR comes from a man younger than 30 with alopecia areata. Some clones in this sample may be carry-over from other donors' samples. The CDR3 DNA follows: TGTGCCAGCAGTTCTTGGGACCAAACAGATACGCAGTATTTT. This codes for CASSSWDQTDTQYF.